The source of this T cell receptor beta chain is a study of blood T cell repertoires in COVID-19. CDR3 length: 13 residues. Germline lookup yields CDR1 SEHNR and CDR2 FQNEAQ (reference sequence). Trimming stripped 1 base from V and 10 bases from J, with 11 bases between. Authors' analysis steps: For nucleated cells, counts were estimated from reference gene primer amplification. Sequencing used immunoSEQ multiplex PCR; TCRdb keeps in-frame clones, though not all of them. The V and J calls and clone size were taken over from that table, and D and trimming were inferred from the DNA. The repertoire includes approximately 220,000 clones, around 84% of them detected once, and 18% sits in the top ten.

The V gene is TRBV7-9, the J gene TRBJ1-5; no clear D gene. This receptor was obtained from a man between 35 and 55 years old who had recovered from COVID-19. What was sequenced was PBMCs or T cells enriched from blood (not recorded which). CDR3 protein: CASSLEFGGPQHF. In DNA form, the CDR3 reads TGTGCCAGCAGCTTAGAGTTTGGCGGCCCCCAGCATTTT. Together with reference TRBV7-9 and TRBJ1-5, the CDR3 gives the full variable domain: DTGVSQNPRHKITKRGQNVTFRCDPISEHNRLYWYRQTLGQGPEFLTYFQNEAQLEKSRLLSDRFSAERPKGSFSTLEIQRTEQGDSAMYLCASSLEFGGPQHFGDGTRLSIL.